This TCR beta chain was found in a study of human T cells and chemical hapten exposure. Study-wide context: Patches that contained 0.01% DPC were applied to the upper back and read at 6 days. Study outcomes and limitations: Following DPC sensitization, TCRs present above 1 in 1000 frequency showed no change.

Time point described: patch test 2, 6 weeks after DPC sensitization. Specified treatment: therapeutic diphenylcyclopropenone sensitization with weekly scalp DPC. This clonotype showed up just a few times. Its antigen is undetermined. The study used a library that attached unique molecular identifiers to individual cDNA molecules. One entry per CDR3 protein, called by TCRdb with MiXCR from the RACE reads. The table shows about 78,000 distinct CDR3 sequences, with 8.5% to 9% occurring only once. The sequences come from whole blood, collected in connection with sensitization to the hapten diphenylcyclopropenone (DPC). This TCR derives from a woman between 45 and 60 years old with alopecia areata. Some clones in this sample may be carry-over from other donors' samples.

Here the CDR3 reads CSVETSGTDTQYF. CDR3 DNA: TGCAGCGTTGAAACTAGCGGCACAGATACGCAGTATTTT. The chain recombines TRBV29-1 with TRBJ2-3; 7 bases are shared with TRBD2. The CDR3 is made up of 13 amino acids. V lost 2 bases, J lost 1 base, and 0 bases stayed unmatched. From germline, CDR1 is SQVTM and CDR2 ANQGSEA.